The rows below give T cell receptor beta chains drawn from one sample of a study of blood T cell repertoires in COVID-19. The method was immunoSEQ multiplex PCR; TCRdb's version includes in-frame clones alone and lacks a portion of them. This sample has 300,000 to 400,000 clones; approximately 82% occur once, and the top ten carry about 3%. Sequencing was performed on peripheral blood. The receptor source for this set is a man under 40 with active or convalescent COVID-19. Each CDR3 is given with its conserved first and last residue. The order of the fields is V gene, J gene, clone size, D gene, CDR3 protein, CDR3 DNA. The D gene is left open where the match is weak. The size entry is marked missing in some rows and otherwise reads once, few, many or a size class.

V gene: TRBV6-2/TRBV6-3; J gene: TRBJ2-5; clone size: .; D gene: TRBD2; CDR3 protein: CASSLGAGGGETQYF; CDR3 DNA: TGTGCCAGCAGTTTAGGAGCGGGGGGCGGGGAGACCCAGTACTTC
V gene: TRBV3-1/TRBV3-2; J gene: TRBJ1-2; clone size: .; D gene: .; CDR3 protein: CASSSTSSGYTF; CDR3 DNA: TGTGCCAGCAGCTCGACAAGCAGCGGCTACACCTTC
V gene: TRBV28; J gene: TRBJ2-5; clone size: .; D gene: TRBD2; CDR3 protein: CASSWSGREKETQYF; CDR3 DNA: TGTGCCAGCAGTTGGAGCGGGAGGGAGAAAGAGACCCAGTACTTC
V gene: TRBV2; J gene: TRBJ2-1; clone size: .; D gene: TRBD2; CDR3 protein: CATGLAGVEQFF; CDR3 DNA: TGTGCCACCGGACTAGCGGGAGTTGAGCAGTTCTTC
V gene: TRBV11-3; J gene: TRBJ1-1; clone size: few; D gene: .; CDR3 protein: CASSLEATEAFF; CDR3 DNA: TGTGCCAGCAGCTTAGAGGCCACTGAAGCTTTCTTT
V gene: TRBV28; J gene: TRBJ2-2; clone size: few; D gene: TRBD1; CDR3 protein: CRAGGATGELFF; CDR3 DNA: TGCCGGGCAGGGGGCGCAACCGGGGAGCTGTTTTTT
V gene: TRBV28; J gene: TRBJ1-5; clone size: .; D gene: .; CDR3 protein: CATREGNQPQHF; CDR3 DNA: TGTGCCACCAGGGAGGGCAATCAGCCCCAGCATTTT
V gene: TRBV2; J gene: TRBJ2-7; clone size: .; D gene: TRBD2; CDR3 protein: CASSEALLAGGFYEQYF; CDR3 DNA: TGTGCCAGCAGTGAAGCGCTTCTAGCGGGAGGTTTCTACGAGCAGTACTTC
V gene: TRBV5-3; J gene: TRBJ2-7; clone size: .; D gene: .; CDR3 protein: CARSRSKLAHALSEQYF; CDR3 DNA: TGTGCCAGAAGCCGATCCAAGCTAGCTCATGCCCTAAGCGAGCAGTACTTC
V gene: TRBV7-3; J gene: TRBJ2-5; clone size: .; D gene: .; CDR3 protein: CASSTGRGETQYF; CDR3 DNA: TGTGCCAGCAGCACGGGGCGGGGAGAGACCCAGTACTTC
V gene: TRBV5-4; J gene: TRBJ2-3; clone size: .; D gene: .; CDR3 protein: CASSSLADTQYF; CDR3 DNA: TGTGCCAGCAGCTCTTTAGCGGATACGCAGTATTTT
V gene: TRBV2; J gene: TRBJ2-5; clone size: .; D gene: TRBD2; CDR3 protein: CASSEGRGGQETQYF; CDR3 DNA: TGTGCCAGCAGTGAAGGGCGGGGGGGCCAAGAGACCCAGTACTTC
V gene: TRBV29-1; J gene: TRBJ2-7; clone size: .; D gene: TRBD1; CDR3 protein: CSAGTGIEQYF; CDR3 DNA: TGCAGCGCTGGGACAGGGATCGAGCAGTACTTC
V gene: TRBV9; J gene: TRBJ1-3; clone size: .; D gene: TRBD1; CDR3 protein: CASSVVPGGSGNTIYF; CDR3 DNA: TGTGCCAGCAGCGTGGTACCAGGGGGCTCCGGAAACACCATATATTTT
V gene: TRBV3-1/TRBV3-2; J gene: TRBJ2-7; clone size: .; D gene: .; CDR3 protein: CASSQDRGLAAEAYEQYF; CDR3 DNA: TGTGCCAGCAGCCAAGATCGCGGGCTAGCCGCGGAGGCCTACGAGCAGTACTTC
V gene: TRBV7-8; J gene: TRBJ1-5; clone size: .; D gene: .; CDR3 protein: CASSGRVGQPQHF; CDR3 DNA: TGTGCCAGCAGCGGCAGGGTTGGTCAGCCCCAGCATTTT